Below, one T cell receptor (beta chain) is given with its context. Its antigen has not been determined. There are no base qualities to consult, and no much larger clone falls within one base. From the germline V gene (reference sequence), CDR1 is DFQATT and CDR2 is SNEGSKA. Unmatched junction bases come to 6, with V trimmed by 3 bases and J by 8 bases. Reading from cysteine to phenylalanine, the CDR3 counts 14 amino acids. Only CDR3 DNA remains: 42 bases, in frame from the first base. The data originate from a study of CD4 T cells in relation to SARS-CoV-2 and coronaviruses (dated by TCRdb to 2020 to 2023). At the level of the whole study: The ViraFEST assay cultured PBMCs with antigen for nine to eleven days, then sequenced TCR beta CDR3s to find antigen-specific clonal expansions. An HIV-1 Nef peptide pool or a no-peptide culture served as the negative reference condition. HLA restriction was mapped for shared crossreactive spike epitopes using patient-derived lymphoblastoid cell lines. At the level of individual TCR clonotypes, the study measured memory CD4+ T cell crossreactivity between SARS-CoV-2 spike protein and common cold coronavirus spike proteins. The Adaptive Biotechnologies TCR-sequencing kit was used to sequence samples from three pre-COVID donors and the naive versus memory experiments, whereas other data were Illumina-based. Expansion assays from other donors in the study were sequenced with a different, Illumina-based TCR-beta assay. Summary of the overall study and its limitations: No donor contributed both pre-pandemic and post-infection samples, which limited tracing the source of pre-existing responses. Significantly weaker SARS-CoV-2-driven expansion was shown by crossreactive clones than by monoreactive clones, consistent with antigenic imprinting. Memory CD4+ clonotypes crossrecognizing SARS-CoV-2 and at least one common cold coronavirus spike were found in 60% to 75% of donors. Crossreactivity analysis centred on spike protein, so crossreactivity against other viral proteins was not assessed. The study was limited by small numbers of patients and tested TCRs.

To prepare the library, the immunoSEQ multiplex PCR assay was applied. The published analysis was carried out like this. During preprocessing, nonproductive sequences were removed, along with CDR3s that did not begin with C, did not end with F or W, or were shorter than 7 amino acids. Antigen-specific clonotypes were called with the MANAFEST web app on the basis of expansion relative to the reference and to other culture wells. A clone counted as positive if significantly expanded in 2 of 3 replicate wells versus the reference culture at FDR below 0.05. Positive clones also required significant expansion versus all other tandem wells and an odds ratio above 5. CDR3 homology was quantified as pairwise Levenshtein distance, calculated with the stringdist R package after three terminal residues were trimmed from each end. In TCRdb, the immuneACCESS table is reduced to in-frame sequences with V and J assigned. These tables do not hold every clone; where another copy was compared, an unresolved V gene accounts for under half, and the others remain unexplained. V and J calls and clone size are as listed in that table; D and trimming were resolved from the DNA. The sample contains roughly 15,000 clones, around 80% of them found a single time. The ten largest clones represent approximately 11% of the sample.

CD4+ T cells from unexposed donors were collected before the COVID-19 pandemic (2011-2018). Following 10 days of culture, the EasySep CD4+ T cell isolation kit was used to isolate CD4+ T cells. Unexposed donor CD4+ T cells were tested for reactivity to SARS-CoV-2 S and N and four common cold coronavirus spike pools, as cell number allowed. Each well held approximately 2.1 million PBMCs cultured in IMDM containing around 5% human AB serum and roughly 10 IU/ml IL-2. Half of the culture medium was replaced with fresh IL-2-containing medium on days 3 and 7. Each peptide culture condition was generally run in triplicate replicate wells. The leukapheresis product used for the unexposed donors was purchased from a commercial source. Ficoll-Paque PLUS gradient centrifugation was used to isolate PBMCs from leukapheresis product or whole blood. PBMCs were either cryopreserved at -140°C or used fresh in the expansion assay. The QIAamp Micro DNA Kit was used to extract genomic DNA from the CD4+ T cells.

Here the chain combines TRBV20-1 and TRBJ2-1; TRBD2 aligns with 11 central bases. The receptor comes from a human donor in good health. Sequenced material: CD4+ T cells from PBMCs, cultured in vitro. The base sequence is TGCAGTGCTAGTAGCGGGAGGGCTCAGGATGAGCAGTTCTTC. This codes for CSASSGRAQDEQFF.